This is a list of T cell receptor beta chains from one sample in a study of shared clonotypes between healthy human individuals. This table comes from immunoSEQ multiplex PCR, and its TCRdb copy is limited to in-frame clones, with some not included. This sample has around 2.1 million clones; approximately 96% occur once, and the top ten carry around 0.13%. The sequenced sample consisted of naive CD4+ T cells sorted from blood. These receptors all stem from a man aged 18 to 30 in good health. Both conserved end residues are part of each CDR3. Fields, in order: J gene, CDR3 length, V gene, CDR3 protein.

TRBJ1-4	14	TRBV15	CATSRGQGVEKLFF
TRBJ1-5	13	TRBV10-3	CAISESPRQPQHF
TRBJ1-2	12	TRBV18	CASSPDPYGYTF
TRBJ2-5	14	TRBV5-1	CASSLGGNQETQYF
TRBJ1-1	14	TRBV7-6	CASSLAPVNTEAFF
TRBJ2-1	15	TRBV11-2	CASSRLAAPNNEQFF
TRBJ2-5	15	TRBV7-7	CASSLGGTIAETQYF
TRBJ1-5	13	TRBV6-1	CASSGINGQPQHF
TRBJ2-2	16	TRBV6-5	CASSYSAGVGSGELFF
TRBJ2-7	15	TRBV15	CATSRDTDGSYEQYF
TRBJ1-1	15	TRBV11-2	CASSLGLTDNTEAFF
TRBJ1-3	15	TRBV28	CASTFPESSGNTIYF
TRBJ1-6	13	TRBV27	CASSLFGDSPLHF
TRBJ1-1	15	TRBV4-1	CASSQWTGVNTEAFF
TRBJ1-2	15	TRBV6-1	CASATGAGSFHGYTF
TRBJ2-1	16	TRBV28	CASSGTGRSLNNEQFF
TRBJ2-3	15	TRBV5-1	CASSFSAGGSDTQYF
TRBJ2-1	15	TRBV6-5	CASSYFSGRYNEQFF
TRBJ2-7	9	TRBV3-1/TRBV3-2	CASSQPLTF
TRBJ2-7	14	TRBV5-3	CARSLGDRSHEQYF
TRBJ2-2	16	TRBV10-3	CAISERSSENTGELFF
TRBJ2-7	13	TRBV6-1	CASGIGTGDEQYF
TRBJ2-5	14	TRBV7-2	CASSSGQRQETQYF
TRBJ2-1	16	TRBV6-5	CASSYFAGAPYNEQFF
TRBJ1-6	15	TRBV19	CASSIVPGTGSPLHF
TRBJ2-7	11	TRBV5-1	CASSSGYEQYF
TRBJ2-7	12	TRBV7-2	CASRNASYEQYF
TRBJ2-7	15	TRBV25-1	CASSEFEGAGYEQYF
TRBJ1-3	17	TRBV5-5	CASILDGWGASGNTIYF
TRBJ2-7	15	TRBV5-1	CASSFRQDKIYEQYF
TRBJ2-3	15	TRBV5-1	CASSFGQGGVETQYF
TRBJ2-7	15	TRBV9	CASSVEDRGDYEQYF
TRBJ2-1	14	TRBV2	CASRFHRGIDEQFF
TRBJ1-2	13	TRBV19	CASTQGTNYGYTF
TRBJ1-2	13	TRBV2	CASSQDRGYGYTF
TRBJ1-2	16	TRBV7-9	CASSLQTGAINYGYTF
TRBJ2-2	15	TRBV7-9	CASSPARGLVGELFF
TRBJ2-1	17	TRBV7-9	CASSLPFSTSGRNEQFF
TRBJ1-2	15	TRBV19	CASSPPGQGSHGYTF
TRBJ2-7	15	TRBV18	CASSPTGGPSYEQYF